This T cell receptor (beta chain) was documented in a study of blood T cells in healthy people across ages. Study-level findings and limits: Higher diversity and more naive CD4+ cells were features of long-lived donors, compared to aged donors.

Drawn from each donor were ten milliliters of peripheral blood. Through a sample-barcoded 5' primer and a J-beta primer mix, a second PCR was run for about 6 to 12 cycles. MiXCR, applied by TCRdb to the 5' RACE reads, yields one record per CDR3 protein. This table has around 1,000,000 distinct CDR3 sequences, about two fifths appearing once. This clonotype was detected only once. Its target is not known. With a much larger clone just one base away, this may be a read error. The CDR3 is 13 amino acids. The germline CDR1 and CDR2 sequences are SGHRS and YFSETQ. The TCR comes from a man aged 18 to 30 in good health. Sequenced: blood. The V and J genes are TRBV5-1 and TRBJ2-1; D is perhaps TRBD1 or TRBD2 (5 bases each). CDR3 DNA: TGCGTCAGCAGCTTGGAACGACGGGGCGAGCAGTTCTTC. Translation gives CVSSLERRGEQFF.